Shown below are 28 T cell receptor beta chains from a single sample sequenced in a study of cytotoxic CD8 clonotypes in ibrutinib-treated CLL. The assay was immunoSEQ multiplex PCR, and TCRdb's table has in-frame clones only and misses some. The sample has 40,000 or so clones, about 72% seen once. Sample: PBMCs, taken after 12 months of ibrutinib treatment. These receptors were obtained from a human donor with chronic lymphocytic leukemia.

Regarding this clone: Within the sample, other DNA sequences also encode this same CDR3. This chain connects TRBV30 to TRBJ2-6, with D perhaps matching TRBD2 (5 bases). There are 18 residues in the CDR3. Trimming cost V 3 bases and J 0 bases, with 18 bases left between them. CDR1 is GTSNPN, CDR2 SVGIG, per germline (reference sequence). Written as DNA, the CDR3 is TGTGCCTGGAGCTACTTCAGACCGGGAAACTCTGGGGCCAACGTCCTGACTTTC. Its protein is CAWSYFRPGNSGANVLTF. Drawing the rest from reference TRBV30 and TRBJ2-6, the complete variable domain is SQTIHQWPATLVQPVGSPLSLECTVEGTSNPNLYWYRQAAGRGLQLLFYSVGIGQISSEVPQNLSASRPQDRQFILSSKKLLLSDSGFYLCAWSYFRPGNSGANVLTFGAGSRLTVL.

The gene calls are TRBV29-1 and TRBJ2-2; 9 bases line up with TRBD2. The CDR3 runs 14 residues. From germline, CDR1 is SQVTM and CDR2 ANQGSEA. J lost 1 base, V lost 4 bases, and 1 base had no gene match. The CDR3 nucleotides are TGCAGCGTTGGCGGGAGGGAGAACACCGGGGAGCTGTTTTTT. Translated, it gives CSVGGRENTGELFF.

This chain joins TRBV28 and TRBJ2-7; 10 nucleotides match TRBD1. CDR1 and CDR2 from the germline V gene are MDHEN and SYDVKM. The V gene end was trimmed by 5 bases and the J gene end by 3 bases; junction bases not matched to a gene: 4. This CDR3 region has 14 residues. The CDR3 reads CASSTRTGGYEQYF. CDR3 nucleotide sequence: TGTGCCAGCAGTACTAGGACAGGGGGCTACGAGCAGTACTTC.

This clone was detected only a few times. The DNA for the CDR3 is TGTGCCAGCAGTTCGCGAACGACAGGGTTAACTTTCTTT. Protein sequence: CASSSRTTGLTFF. The V gene is TRBV27, the J gene TRBJ1-1, with 7 bases that match TRBD1. The germline V gene encodes CDR1 MNHEY and CDR2 SMNVEV (reference sequence). CDR3 size: 13 residues. V lost 4 bases to trimming and J lost 12 bases; unmatched junction nucleotides: 11.

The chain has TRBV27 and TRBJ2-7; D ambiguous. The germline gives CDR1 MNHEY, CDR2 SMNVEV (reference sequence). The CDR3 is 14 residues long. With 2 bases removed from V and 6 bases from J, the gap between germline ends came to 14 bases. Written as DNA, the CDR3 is TGTGCCAGCAGTTTAACCGGCCATCCGGGCGAGCAGTACTTC. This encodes CASSLTGHPGEQYF.

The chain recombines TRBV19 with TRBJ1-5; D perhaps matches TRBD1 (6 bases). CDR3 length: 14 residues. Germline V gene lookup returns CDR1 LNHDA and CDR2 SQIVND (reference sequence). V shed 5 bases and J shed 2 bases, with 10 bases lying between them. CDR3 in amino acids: CASSSTGRNQPQHF. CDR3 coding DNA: TGTGCCAGTAGTTCGACAGGTCGCAATCAGCCCCAGCATTTT. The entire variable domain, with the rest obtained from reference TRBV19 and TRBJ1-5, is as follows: DGGITQSPKYLFRKEGQNVTLSCEQNLNHDAMYWYRQDPGQGLRLIYYSQIVNDFQKGDIAEGYSVSREKKESFPLTVTSAQKNPTAFYLCASSSTGRNQPQHFGDGTRLSIL.

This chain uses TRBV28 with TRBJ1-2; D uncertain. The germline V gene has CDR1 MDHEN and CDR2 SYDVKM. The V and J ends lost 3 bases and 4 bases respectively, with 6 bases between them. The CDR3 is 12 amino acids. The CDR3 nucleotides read TGTGCCAGCAGTTTGCCCCTCTATGGCTACACCTTC. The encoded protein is CASSLPLYGYTF.

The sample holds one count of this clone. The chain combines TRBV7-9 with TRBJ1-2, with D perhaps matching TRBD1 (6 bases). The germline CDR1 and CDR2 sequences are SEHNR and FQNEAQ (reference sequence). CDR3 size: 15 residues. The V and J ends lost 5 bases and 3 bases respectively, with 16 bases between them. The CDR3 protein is CASSATGISDYGYTF. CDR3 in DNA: TGTGCCAGCAGCGCAACAGGGATAAGTGACTATGGCTACACCTTC.

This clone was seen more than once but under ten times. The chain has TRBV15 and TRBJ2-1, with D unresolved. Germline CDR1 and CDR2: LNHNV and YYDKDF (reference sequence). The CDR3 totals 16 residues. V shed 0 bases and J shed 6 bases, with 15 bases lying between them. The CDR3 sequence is CATSRDAASVGNEQFF. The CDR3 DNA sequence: TGTGCCACCAGCAGAGATGCGGCTAGTGTCGGCAATGAGCAGTTCTTC.

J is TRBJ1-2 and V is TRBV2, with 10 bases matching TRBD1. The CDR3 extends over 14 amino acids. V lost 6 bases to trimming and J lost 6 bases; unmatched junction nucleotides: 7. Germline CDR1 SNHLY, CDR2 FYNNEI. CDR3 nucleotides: TGTGCCAGCAGACCCGGGACAGGGGCGAATGGCTACACCTTC. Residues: CASRPGTGANGYTF.

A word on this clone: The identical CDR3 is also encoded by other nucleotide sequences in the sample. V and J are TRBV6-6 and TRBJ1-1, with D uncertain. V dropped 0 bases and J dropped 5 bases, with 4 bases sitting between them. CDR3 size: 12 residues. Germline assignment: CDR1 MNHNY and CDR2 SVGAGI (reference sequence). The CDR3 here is CASSYSVTEAFF. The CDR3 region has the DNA TGTGCCAGCAGTTACTCGGTTACTGAAGCTTTCTTT.

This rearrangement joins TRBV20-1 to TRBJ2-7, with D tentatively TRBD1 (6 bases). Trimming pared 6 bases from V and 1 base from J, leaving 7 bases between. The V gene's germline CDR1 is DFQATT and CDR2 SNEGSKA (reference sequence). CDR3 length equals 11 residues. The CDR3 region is CSARGSYEQYF. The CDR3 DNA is TGCAGTGCAAGGGGGTCCTACGAGCAGTACTTC.

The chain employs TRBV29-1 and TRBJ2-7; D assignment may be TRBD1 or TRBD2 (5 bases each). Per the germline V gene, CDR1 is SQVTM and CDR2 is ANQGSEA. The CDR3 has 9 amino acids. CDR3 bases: TGCAGGGGACCTCGTGAGCAGTACTTC. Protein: CRGPREQYF.

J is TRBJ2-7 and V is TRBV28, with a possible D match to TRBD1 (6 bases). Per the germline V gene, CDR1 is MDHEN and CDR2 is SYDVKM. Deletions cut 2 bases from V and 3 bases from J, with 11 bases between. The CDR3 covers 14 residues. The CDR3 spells CASSLGGLGYEQYF. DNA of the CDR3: TGTGCCAGCAGTTTAGGGGGCCTGGGCTACGAGCAGTACTTC.

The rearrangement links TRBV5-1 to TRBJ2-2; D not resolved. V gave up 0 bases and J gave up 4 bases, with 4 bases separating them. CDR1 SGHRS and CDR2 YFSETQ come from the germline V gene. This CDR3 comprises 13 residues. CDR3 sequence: CASSLESTGELFF. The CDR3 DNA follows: TGCGCCAGCAGCTTGGAAAGCACCGGGGAGCTGTTTTTT.

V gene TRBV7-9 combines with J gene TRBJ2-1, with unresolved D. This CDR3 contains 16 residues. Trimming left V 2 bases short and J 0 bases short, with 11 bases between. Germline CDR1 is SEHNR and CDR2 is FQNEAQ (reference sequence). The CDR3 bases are TGTGCCAGCAGCTTACGGGCGGATAGCTCCTACAATGAGCAGTTCTTC. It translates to CASSLRADSSYNEQFF.

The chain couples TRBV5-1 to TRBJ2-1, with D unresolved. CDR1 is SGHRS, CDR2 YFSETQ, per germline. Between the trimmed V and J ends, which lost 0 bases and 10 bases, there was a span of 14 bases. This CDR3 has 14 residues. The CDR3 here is CASSLGHGDGEQFF. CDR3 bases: TGCGCCAGCAGCTTGGGACACGGCGACGGCGAGCAGTTCTTC.

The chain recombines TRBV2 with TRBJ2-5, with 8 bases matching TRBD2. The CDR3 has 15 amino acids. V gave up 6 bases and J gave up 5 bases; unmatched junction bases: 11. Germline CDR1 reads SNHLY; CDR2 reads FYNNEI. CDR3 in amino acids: CASSVEAGEGETQYF. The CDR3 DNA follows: TGTGCCAGCAGCGTAGAAGCGGGAGAGGGGGAGACCCAGTACTTC.

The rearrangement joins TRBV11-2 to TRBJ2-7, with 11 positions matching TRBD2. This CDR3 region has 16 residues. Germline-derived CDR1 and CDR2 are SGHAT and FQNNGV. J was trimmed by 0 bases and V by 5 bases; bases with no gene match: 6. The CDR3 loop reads CASSPRTSGLSYEQYF. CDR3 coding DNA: TGTGCCAGCAGCCCGAGGACTAGCGGGCTCTCCTACGAGCAGTACTTC.

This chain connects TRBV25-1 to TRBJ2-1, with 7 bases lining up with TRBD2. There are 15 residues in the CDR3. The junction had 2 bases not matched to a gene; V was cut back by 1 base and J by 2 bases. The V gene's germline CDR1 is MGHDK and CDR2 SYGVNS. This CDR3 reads CASSESAGAYNEQFF. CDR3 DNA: TGTGCCAGCAGTGAATCGGCGGGAGCCTACAATGAGCAGTTCTTC. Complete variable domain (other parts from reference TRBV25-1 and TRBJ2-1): EADIYQTPRYLVIGTGKKITLECSQTMGHDKMYWYQQDPGMELHLIHYSYGVNSTEKGDLSSESTVSRIRTEHFPLTLESARPSHTSQYLCASSESAGAYNEQFFGPGTRLTVL.

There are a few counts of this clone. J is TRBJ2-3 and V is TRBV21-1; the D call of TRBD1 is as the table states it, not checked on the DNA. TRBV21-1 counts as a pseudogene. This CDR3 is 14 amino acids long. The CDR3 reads CASSKEGVRDTQYF. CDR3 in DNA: TGTGCCAGCAGCAAAGAAGGGGTGAGAGATACGCAGTATTTT.

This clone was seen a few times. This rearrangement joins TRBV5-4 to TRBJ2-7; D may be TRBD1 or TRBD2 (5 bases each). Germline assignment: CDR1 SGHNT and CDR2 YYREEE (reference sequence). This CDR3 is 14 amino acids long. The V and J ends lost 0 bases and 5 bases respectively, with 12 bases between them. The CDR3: CASSLVGTSNEQYF. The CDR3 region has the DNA TGTGCCAGCAGCTTGGTCGGGACCAGTAACGAGCAGTACTTC.

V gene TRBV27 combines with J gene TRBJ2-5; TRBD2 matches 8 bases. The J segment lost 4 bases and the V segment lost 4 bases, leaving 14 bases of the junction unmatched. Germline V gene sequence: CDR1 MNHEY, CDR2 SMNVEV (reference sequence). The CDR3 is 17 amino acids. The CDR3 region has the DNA TGTGCCAGCAGTTCCACTCCCGGGACTAGGATAGTAGAGACCCAGTACTTC. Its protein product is CASSSTPGTRIVETQYF.

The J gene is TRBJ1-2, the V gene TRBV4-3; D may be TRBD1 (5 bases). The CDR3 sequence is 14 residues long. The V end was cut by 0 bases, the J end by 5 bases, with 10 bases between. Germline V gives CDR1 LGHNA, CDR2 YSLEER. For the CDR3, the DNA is TGCGCCAGCAGCCAAGATAACGGGGCGTATGGCTACACCTTC. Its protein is CASSQDNGAYGYTF.

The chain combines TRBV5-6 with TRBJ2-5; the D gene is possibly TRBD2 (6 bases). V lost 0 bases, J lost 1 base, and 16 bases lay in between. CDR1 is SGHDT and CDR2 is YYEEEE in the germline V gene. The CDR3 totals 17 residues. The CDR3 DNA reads TGTGCCAGCAGCTTGGGGCGACTAGGGGTCTTCCAAGAGACCCAGTACTTC. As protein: CASSLGRLGVFQETQYF.

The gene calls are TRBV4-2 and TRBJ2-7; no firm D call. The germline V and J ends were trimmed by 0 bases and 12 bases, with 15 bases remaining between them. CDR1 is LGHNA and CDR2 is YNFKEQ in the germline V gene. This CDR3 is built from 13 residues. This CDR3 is CASSQEVSSELYF. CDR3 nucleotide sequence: TGTGCCAGCAGCCAAGAAGTGAGCAGCGAATTGTACTTC.

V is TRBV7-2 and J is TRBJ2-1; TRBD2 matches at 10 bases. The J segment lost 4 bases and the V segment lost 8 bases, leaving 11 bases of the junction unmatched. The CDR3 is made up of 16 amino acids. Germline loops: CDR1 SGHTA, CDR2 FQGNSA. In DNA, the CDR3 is TGTGCCAGCCGATCCTTAGCGGGAGGAACTTACAATGAGCAGTTCTTC. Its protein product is CASRSLAGGTYNEQFF.

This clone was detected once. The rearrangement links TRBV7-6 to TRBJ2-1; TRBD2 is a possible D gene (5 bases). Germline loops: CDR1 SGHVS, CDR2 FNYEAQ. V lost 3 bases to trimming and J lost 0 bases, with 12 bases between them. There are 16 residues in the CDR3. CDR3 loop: CASSLRATSSYNEQFF. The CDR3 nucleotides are TGTGCCAGCAGCTTGCGGGCGACGAGCTCCTACAATGAGCAGTTCTTC.